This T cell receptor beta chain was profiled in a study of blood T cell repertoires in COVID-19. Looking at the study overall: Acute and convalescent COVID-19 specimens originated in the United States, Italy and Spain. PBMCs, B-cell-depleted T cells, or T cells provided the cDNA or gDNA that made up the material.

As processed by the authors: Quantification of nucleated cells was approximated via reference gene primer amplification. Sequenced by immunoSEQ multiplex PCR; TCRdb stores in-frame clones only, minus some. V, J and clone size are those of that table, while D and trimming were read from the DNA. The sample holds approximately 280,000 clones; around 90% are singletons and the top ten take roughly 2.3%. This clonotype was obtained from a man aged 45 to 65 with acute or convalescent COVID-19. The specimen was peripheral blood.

CDR3 loop: CASTTRGAGETQYF. CDR3 coding DNA: TGCGCCAGTACCACCAGGGGGGCGGGAGAGACCCAGTACTTC. The J gene is TRBJ2-5, the V gene TRBV5-1; possibly TRBD1 for D (7 bases). CDR1 and CDR2 from the germline V gene are SGHRS and YFSETQ. V was shortened by 8 bases and J by 4 bases, with 18 bases between the two germline ends. The CDR3 consists of 14 residues.